One and the same sample provided the 26 T cell receptor beta chains below, sequenced in a study of response to subunit inactivated influenza vaccine. MiXCR was run by TCRdb on the RT-PCR reads, yielding one entry per CDR3 protein. The sample contains around 200,000 distinct CDR3 sequences, approximately 15% of which appear only once. This material consisted of CD8+ T cells sorted from PBMCs, taken roughly 5 days after vaccination. These TCRs come from a man aged 45-65 years who received an inactivated influenza vaccine.

A few counts support this clonotype. The gene calls are TRBV4-3 and TRBJ1-2; 7 bases are a match to TRBD1. CDR1 and CDR2 (germline): LGHNA, YSLEER. V dropped 0 bases and J dropped 0; count of bases not matched to a gene: 7. CDR3 length: 17 residues. The CDR3 region has the DNA TGCGCCAGCAGCCAAGATTACAGGGGAACCTCTAACTATGGCTACACCTTC. Protein sequence: CASSQDYRGTSNYGYTF.

This clonotype was observed at least ten times. The chain recombines TRBV5-1 with TRBJ2-7, with 7 bases lining up with TRBD2. Trimming cost V 2 bases and J 0 bases; bases outside gene matches: 5. The CDR3 covers 15 residues. Germline values: CDR1 SGHRS, CDR2 YFSETQ. CDR3 nucleotides: TGCGCCAGCAGCTTAGGGCGGGGGAGCTCCTACGAGCAGTACTTC. It encodes CASSLGRGSSYEQYF.

The genes are TRBV12-3 or TRBV12-4 and TRBJ2-5, with D possibly being TRBD2 (5 bases). With 6 bases removed from V and 5 bases from J, the gap between germline ends came to 19 bases. The CDR3 has 15 residues. The CDR3 loop is CASSPIGPGGETQYF. DNA of the CDR3: TGTGCCAGCAGCCCCATTGGGCCTGGCGGGGAGACCCAGTACTTC.

A few counts support this clonotype. The V and J genes are TRBV7-9 and TRBJ2-1; 7 nucleotides align to TRBD2. This CDR3 contains 15 residues. Germline values: CDR1 SEHNR, CDR2 FQNEAQ (reference sequence). V was pared by 1 base and J by 5 bases, with 5 bases of the junction left unmatched. The CDR3 protein is CASSLGFLADNEQFF. DNA of the CDR3: TGTGCCAGCAGCTTAGGGTTCCTAGCGGACAATGAGCAGTTCTTC. Complete variable domain (other parts from reference TRBV7-9 and TRBJ2-1): DTGVSQNPRHKITKRGQNVTFRCDPISEHNRLYWYRQTLGQGPEFLTYFQNEAQLEKSRLLSDRFSAERPKGSFSTLEIQRTEQGDSAMYLCASSLGFLADNEQFFGPGTRLTVL.

In DNA form, the CDR3 reads TGTGCCAGCAGCCAACTAGGACTAGCGGTCCACAATGAGCAGTTCTTC. Translating it yields CASSQLGLAVHNEQFF. V gene TRBV14 combines with J gene TRBJ2-1, with 10 positions matching TRBD2. Germline V CDR1 and CDR2: SGHDN, FVKESK. The CDR3 sequence is 16 residues long. With 2 bases clipped from V and 5 bases from J, the junction kept 6 bases outside the gene matches.

V and J are TRBV28 and TRBJ2-3; D is perhaps TRBD1 (5 bases). V lost 2 bases and J 3 bases, leaving 9 bases between the germline ends. Germline CDR1 is MDHEN and CDR2 is SYDVKM. CDR3 size: 14 residues. CDR3 coding DNA: TGTGCCAGCAGTTTACGGCCAGGGACAGATACGCAGTATTTT. Encoded protein: CASSLRPGTDTQYF.

V and J are TRBV7-2 and TRBJ2-2, with D hard to call. V was cut by 4 bases and J by 3 bases, with 9 bases left in between. The length of the CDR3 is 14 residues. CDR1 is SGHTA and CDR2 is FQGNSA in the germline V gene. CDR3 loop: CASSSGRYTGELFF. As DNA, the CDR3 is TGTGCCAGCAGCTCAGGACGGTACACCGGGGAGCTGTTTTTT.

This clonotype was counted only a few times. V usage is TRBV12-3 or TRBV12-4 and J usage is TRBJ1-2, with a possible D match to TRBD1 (5 bases). The CDR3 has 13 amino acids. V dropped 3 bases and J dropped 8 bases, with 13 bases sitting between them. The CDR3 region has the DNA TGTGCCAGCAGTTTTGTCGAAGGGGCAGGCTACACCTTC. Encoded protein: CASSFVEGAGYTF.

This chain links TRBV12-3 or TRBV12-4 with TRBJ2-7; D perhaps matches TRBD2 (5 bases). CDR3 length: 15 residues. Trimming shortened V by 5 bases and J by 4 bases, and 18 bases separated the two germline ends. The CDR3 here is CASSPSSGKDYEQYF. The CDR3 region has the DNA TGTGCCAGCAGTCCCTCCTCGGGGAAAGATTACGAGCAGTACTTC.

This clonotype was picked up a small number of times. This rearrangement joins TRBV27 to TRBJ1-1; possibly TRBD1 for D (6 bases). The CDR3 spans 14 residues. Trimming removed 0 bases from V and 10 bases from J, with 15 bases in between. Germline values: CDR1 MNHEY, CDR2 SMNVEV (reference sequence). CDR3 region: CASSLSGGRLGAFF. The CDR3 nucleotides are TGTGCCAGCAGTTTATCAGGGGGGCGGTTGGGAGCTTTCTTT.

With respect to this clonotype: One base away lies a much larger clone, so this may be a sequencing read error. CDR3 DNA: TGTGCCAGCAGCTGGGGACAGTACAATGAGCAGTTCTTC. Residues: CASSWGQYNEQFF. The V and J genes are TRBV5-6 and TRBJ2-1, with TRBD1 matching 7 bases. The V gene end was trimmed by 3 bases and the J gene end by 4 bases; junction bases not matched to a gene: 1. The CDR3 is made up of 13 amino acids. The germline V gene has CDR1 SGHDT and CDR2 YYEEEE.

About this clonotype itself: One end of the junction fails to match germline, which may point to a read error. The chain employs TRBV20-1 and TRBJ2-1; D is unclear. The V gene's germline CDR1 is DFQATT and CDR2 SNEGSKA (reference sequence). The CDR3 is 15 residues long. CDR3 amino acids: CSARAWGITYNEQVF. DNA for the CDR3: TGCAGTGCTAGAGCGTGGGGTATAACCTACAATGAGCAGGTCTTC.

The V gene is TRBV15, the J gene TRBJ1-3; TRBD1 is a possible D gene (5 bases). Trimming removed 0 bases from V and 3 bases from J, with 9 bases in between. There are 15 residues in the CDR3. The germline V gene has CDR1 LNHNV and CDR2 YYDKDF (reference sequence). The CDR3 loop is CATSRDRVGGNTIYF. The CDR3 DNA sequence: TGTGCCACCAGCAGAGACAGGGTTGGTGGAAACACCATATATTTT.

There are a few counts of this clonotype. This chain connects TRBV7-9 to TRBJ2-7; D unclear. Trimming took 4 bases from V and 3 from J, leaving 10 bases between them. This CDR3 has 13 amino acids. Germline V CDR1 and CDR2: SEHNR, FQNEAQ (reference sequence). In DNA form, the CDR3 reads TGTGCCAGCAGCTCGCTCTGGGGCTACGAGCAGTACTTC. This encodes CASSSLWGYEQYF.

This clonotype has a count of ten or more. This chain joins TRBV6-1 and TRBJ2-1; D is possibly TRBD2 (5 bases). The V end was cut by 6 bases, the J end by 3 bases, with 15 bases between. From germline, CDR1 is MNHNS and CDR2 SASEGT. This CDR3 has 15 residues. The CDR3 is CASSPTDFFYNEQFF. DNA for the CDR3: TGTGCCAGCAGCCCGACGGACTTCTTCTACAATGAGCAGTTCTTC.

This clonotype was seen a handful of times. The chain is built from TRBV15 and TRBJ2-7; TRBD1 matches at 11 bases. CDR3 length: 14 amino acids. The ends lost 3 bases at V and 3 bases at J; junction bases unmatched: 1. Germline CDR1 is LNHNV and CDR2 is YYDKDF (reference sequence). The chain's CDR3 is CATSRGQGVYEQYF. The CDR3 DNA follows: TGTGCCACCAGCAGGGGACAGGGGGTCTACGAGCAGTACTTC.

This sequence joins TRBV10-3 and TRBJ1-1; the D gene is possibly TRBD1 (6 bases). Germline V gene lookup returns CDR1 ENHRY and CDR2 SYGVKD. V was clipped by 0 bases and J by 3 bases, with 8 bases between them. The CDR3 spans 14 residues. CDR3 residues: CAISESAGDTEAFF. In nucleotides, the CDR3 is TGTGCCATCAGTGAGTCCGCAGGGGACACTGAAGCTTTCTTT.

This chain links TRBV28 with TRBJ2-7; TRBD2 aligns across 7 bases. With V trimmed by 3 bases and J by 6 bases, 2 bases remained unmatched. The CDR3 extends over 12 amino acids. Germline V gene sequence: CDR1 MDHEN, CDR2 SYDVKM. DNA of the CDR3: TGTGCCAGCAGTTTTTGGGGGGGCGAGCAGTACTTC. It yields the protein CASSFWGGEQYF.

This clonotype was seen many times. V and J are TRBV28 and TRBJ2-3; possibly TRBD2 for D (5 bases). V shed 3 bases and J shed 1 base, with 29 bases lying between them. Germline-derived CDR1 and CDR2 are MDHEN and SYDVKM. The CDR3 runs 21 residues. The DNA for the CDR3 is TGTGCCAGCAGTTTGGGGATAGTTTGGGCCCGGACTGGACGAGGCACAGATACGCAGTATTTT. Encoded protein: CASSLGIVWARTGRGTDTQYF.

This clonotype was counted a few times. The chain links TRBV5-5 to TRBJ1-1; D is uncertain. V was clipped by 2 bases and J by 0 bases, with 14 bases between them. Germline V gives CDR1 SGHKS, CDR2 YYEKEE (reference sequence). This CDR3 comprises 16 residues. The CDR3 region is CASSFSAGDLNTEAFF. The DNA of the CDR3 is TGTGCCAGCAGCTTCTCTGCCGGAGATTTGAACACTGAAGCTTTCTTT.

This clonotype was seen a handful of times. This chain joins TRBV4-1 and TRBJ2-1; 8 bases are shared with TRBD2. V dropped 0 bases and J dropped 8; count of bases not matched to a gene: 9. CDR3 length: 16 residues. Germline V gene sequence: CDR1 MGHRA, CDR2 YSYEKL. The CDR3 loop reads CASSQETGGPLYEQFF. In DNA form, the CDR3 reads TGCGCCAGCAGCCAAGAGACGGGAGGGCCGTTATATGAGCAGTTCTTC.

This clonotype was picked up a small number of times. The chain is built from TRBV7-8 and TRBJ2-5; D perhaps matches TRBD2 (6 bases). Germline V gives CDR1 SGHVS, CDR2 FQNEAQ. The CDR3 covers 16 residues. Trimming left V 5 bases short and J 0 bases short, with 16 bases between. The CDR3 spells CASSLFRELYQETQYF. CDR3 in DNA: TGTGCCAGCAGCCTTTTCCGGGAGTTGTACCAAGAGACCCAGTACTTC.

This clonotype was found a few times. The chain couples TRBV7-9 to TRBJ1-2, with D unresolved. The CDR3 loop spans 12 amino acids. V was clipped by 2 bases and J by 5 bases, with 6 bases between them. The germline gives CDR1 SEHNR, CDR2 FQNEAQ (reference sequence). CDR3 in amino acids: CASSLSAYGYTF. CDR3 nucleotide sequence: TGTGCCAGCAGCTTATCGGCTTATGGCTACACCTTC.

This clonotype came up many times. The chain has TRBV5-1 and TRBJ1-2, with 8 bases aligning to TRBD1. The V and J ends lost 0 bases and 7 bases, in that order; junction bases with no gene match: 8. The CDR3 consists of 15 residues. The germline V gene encodes CDR1 SGHRS and CDR2 YFSETQ. The CDR3 DNA is TGCGCCAGCAGCTTGGATCCAGGGGGCGCATTTGGCTACACCTTC. It specifies CASSLDPGGAFGYTF. The variable domain in full, with the rest retrieved from reference TRBV5-1 and TRBJ1-2, is KAGVTQTPRYLIKTRGQQVTLSCSPISGHRSVSWYQQTPGQGLQFLFEYFSETQRNKGNFPGRFSGRQFSNSRSEMNVSTLELGDSALYLCASSLDPGGAFGYTFGSGTRLTVV.

This clonotype was detected many times. Written as DNA, the CDR3 is TGTGCCAGCAGCTTACGGAGCTCCTATAATTCACCCCTCCACTTT. Protein sequence: CASSLRSSYNSPLHF. V usage is TRBV7-2 and J usage is TRBJ1-6; the D is unclear. The CDR3 is made up of 15 amino acids. Trimming shortened V by 2 bases and J by 0 bases, and 5 bases separated the two germline ends. The germline gives CDR1 SGHTA, CDR2 FQGNSA.

V gene TRBV4-3 combines with J gene TRBJ2-5, with TRBD1 matching over 7 bases. From germline, CDR1 is LGHNA and CDR2 YSLEER. V lost 1 base and J lost 2; bases outside the gene matches: 1. The CDR3 contains 14 residues. The CDR3 here is CASSQGTGQETQYF. In DNA, the CDR3 is TGCGCCAGCAGCCAAGGGACAGGTCAAGAGACCCAGTACTTC.